The 19 T cell receptor beta chains below come from one sample, sequenced in a study of blood T cell repertoires in COVID-19. Sequenced by immunoSEQ multiplex PCR; TCRdb stores in-frame clones only, minus some. Here the sample spans approximately 96,000 clones, 85% to 90% being singletons. Sequenced input: peripheral blood. These receptors were obtained from a human donor with COVID-19, enrolled during active disease. The donor label of this sample is uncertain.

The chain links TRBV5-4 to TRBJ2-2; TRBD2 aligns across 12 bases. CDR3 length: 16 residues. The V and J ends lost 0 bases and 7 bases, in that order; junction bases with no gene match: 4. CDR1 and CDR2 (germline): SGHNT, YYREEE (reference sequence). The CDR3, as DNA: TGTGCCAGCAGCTTGGGACTAGCGGGGGTCTACGGGGAGCTGTTTTTT. This translates into CASSLGLAGVYGELFF.

J is TRBJ2-6 and V is TRBV19; 7 positions match TRBD1. This CDR3 contains 17 residues. The V and J ends lost 10 bases and 2 bases, in that order; junction bases with no gene match: 14. From germline, CDR1 is LNHDA and CDR2 SQIVND (reference sequence). In DNA, the CDR3 is TGTGCCACCACGACAGGGTCCTACCTAGCTGGGGCCAACGTCCTGACTTTC. It encodes CATTTGSYLAGANVLTF.

The chain employs TRBV7-9 and TRBJ2-4; unclear D gene. Germline CDR1 SEHNR, CDR2 FQNEAQ (reference sequence). The CDR3 totals 13 residues. V was trimmed by 1 base and J by 7 bases, leaving 8 bases between them. In nucleotides, the CDR3 is TGTGCCAGCAGCTTAGGACTCGGGAACATTCAGTACTTC. Encoded protein: CASSLGLGNIQYF.

This clone appeared a few times. V is TRBV11-2 and J is TRBJ1-4; perhaps TRBD1 as D (6 bases). This CDR3 spans 14 amino acids. The germline V gene encodes CDR1 SGHAT and CDR2 FQNNGV. V was shortened by 4 bases and J by 7 bases, with 13 bases between the two germline ends. CDR3 bases: TGTGCCAGCAGCTCAGGGGATTTGCGTGAAAAACTGTTTTTT. It specifies CASSSGDLREKLFF.

The chain is built from TRBV6-5 and TRBJ2-2, with D possibly TRBD2 on 5 matching bases. Germline loops: CDR1 MNHEY, CDR2 SVGAGI. Trimming left V 8 bases short and J 5 bases short, with 15 bases between. The CDR3 covers 14 residues. The CDR3 loop reads CASGRQRETGELFF. CDR3 coding DNA: TGTGCCAGCGGCCGTCAGAGGGAGACCGGGGAGCTGTTTTTT.

Comment on this clone: A read error may account for a junction end that differs from germline. The chain joins TRBV7-7 to TRBJ2-3, with 7 positions matching TRBD1. The germline V gene has CDR1 SSHAT and CDR2 FNYEAQ (reference sequence). This CDR3 is built from 15 residues. CDR3 coding DNA: TGTGCTAGCAGCCTAACAGGGGTGGGTGGAGATACGCAGTATTTT. Encoded protein: CASSLTGVGGDTQYF. The full variable domain, in which reference TRBV7-7 and TRBJ2-3 provide the parts outside the CDR3, is GAGVSQSPRYKVTKRGQDVTLRCDPISSHATLYWYQQALGQGPEFLTYFNYEAQPDKSGLPSDRFSAERPEGSISTLTIQRTEQRDSAMYRCASSLTGVGGDTQYFGPGTRLTVL.

This chain joins TRBV7-6 and TRBJ2-7; 11 nucleotides align to TRBD2. V lost 4 bases to trimming and J lost 5 bases; unmatched junction nucleotides: 10. CDR1 SGHVS and CDR2 FNYEAQ come from the germline V gene. The CDR3 contains 16 residues. This CDR3 reads CASSSGPSGGRHEQYF. In nucleotides, the CDR3 is TGTGCCAGCAGCTCGGGTCCTAGCGGGGGGAGACACGAGCAGTACTTC. The whole variable domain, filled in from reference TRBV7-6 and TRBJ2-7, reads GAGVSQSPRYKVTKRGQDVALRCDPISGHVSLYWYRQALGQGPEFLTYFNYEAQQDKSGLPNDRFSAERPEGSISTLTIQRTEQRDSAMYRCASSSGPSGGRHEQYFGPGTRLTVT.

The CDR3 DNA reads TGTGCCAGCAGCTTGGGGGCTAACACAGATACGCAGTATTTT. Protein: CASSLGANTDTQYF. The chain recombines TRBV5-4 with TRBJ2-3; D remains unclear. This CDR3 contains 14 residues. V lost 0 bases and J lost 2, with 7 bases in between. Germline loops: CDR1 SGHNT, CDR2 YYREEE (reference sequence).

This clone was recorded only once. The rearrangement links TRBV6-2 or TRBV6-3 to TRBJ1-2; D not resolved. Germline V gives CDR1 MNHEY, CDR2 SVGEGT. The V end lost 0 bases, the J end lost 3 bases, and 5 bases lay between the germline ends. The length of the CDR3 is 13 residues. CDR3 sequence (DNA): TGTGCCAGCAGTTACTCTTTAGACTATGGCTACACCTTC. Amino acids: CASSYSLDYGYTF.

This chain joins TRBV11-2 and TRBJ1-4; no reliable D call. The V end lost 1 base, the J end lost 5 bases, and 11 bases lay between the germline ends. Germline V gene data show CDR1 as SGHAT and CDR2 as FQNNGV. This CDR3 is built from 15 residues. DNA for the CDR3: TGTGCCAGCAGCTTAGGAATGGCAGGAAATGAAAAACTGTTTTTT. It translates to CASSLGMAGNEKLFF. The complete variable domain, with remaining parts taken from reference TRBV11-2 and TRBJ1-4, reads EAGVAQSPRYKIIEKRQSVAFWCNPISGHATLYWYQQILGQGPKLLIQFQNNGVVDDSQLPKDRFSAERLKGVDSTLKIQPAKLEDSAVYLCASSLGMAGNEKLFFGSGTQLSVL.

This clone was counted only a few times. The chain links TRBV15 to TRBJ1-2; 8 nucleotides line up with TRBD1. Trimming at V came to 4 bases and at J to 4 bases, leaving 5 bases not matched to a gene. The germline V gene has CDR1 LNHNV and CDR2 YYDKDF (reference sequence). This CDR3 has 14 amino acids. The chain's CDR3 is CATSTQDRGYGYTF. CDR3 DNA sequence: TGTGCCACCAGCACCCAAGACAGGGGCTATGGCTACACCTTC.

This clone was seen a single time. This chain links TRBV11-2 with TRBJ2-3, with D perhaps matching TRBD2 (6 bases). CDR1 is SGHAT and CDR2 is FQNNGV in the germline V gene. Deletions cut 6 bases from V and 0 bases from J, with 13 bases between. This CDR3 contains 15 residues. The CDR3 coding sequence is TGTGCCAGCAGTTACAGCGGGTCTAGCACAGATACGCAGTATTTT. Translating gives CASSYSGSSTDTQYF.

The genes are TRBV3-1 (or the pseudogene TRBV3-2) and TRBJ1-3; 7 positions match TRBD1. J lost 1 base, V lost 4 bases, and 4 bases had no gene match. This CDR3 spans 15 amino acids. The germline CDR1 and CDR2 sequences are LGHDT and YNNKEL (reference sequence). The CDR3 nucleotides read TGTGCCAGCAGCCCAGGGGGTAGGTCTGGAAACACCATATATTTT. It yields the protein CASSPGGRSGNTIYF.

This chain connects TRBV5-1 to TRBJ1-2; 7 bases agree with TRBD1. Germline V gene data show CDR1 as SGHRS and CDR2 as YFSETQ. V shed 0 bases, J shed 7 bases, and the junction held 9 bases outside the gene matches. CDR3 length: 15 amino acids. In DNA form, the CDR3 reads TGCGCCAGCAGCTTGGGACAGGGATCTATGGGTGGCTACACCTTC. This codes for CASSLGQGSMGGYTF.

The chain carries TRBV6-1 and TRBJ1-5; D is uncertain. CDR1 and CDR2 (germline): MNHNS, SASEGT. The CDR3 totals 13 residues. Between the trimmed V and J ends, which lost 5 bases and 5 bases, there was a span of 10 bases. This CDR3 is CASSWRPDQPQHF. Here the CDR3 DNA reads TGTGCCAGCAGTTGGCGGCCCGATCAGCCCCAGCATTTT.

The V gene is TRBV2, the J gene TRBJ2-1; D gene unclear. CDR3 length: 14 residues. Germline CDR1 is SNHLY and CDR2 is FYNNEI. V was trimmed by 8 bases and J by 2 bases, leaving 13 bases between them. The CDR3 DNA sequence: TGTGCCAGCCTAACCTCGCGGCCCTACAATGAGCAGTTCTTC. It specifies CASLTSRPYNEQFF.

The chain is built from TRBV5-4 and TRBJ1-1; maybe TRBD1 (5 bases). The CDR3 extends over 15 amino acids. V was trimmed by 4 bases and J by 1 base, leaving 14 bases between them. Germline V gene sequence: CDR1 SGHNT, CDR2 YYREEE (reference sequence). The CDR3 DNA is TGTGCCAGCAGCGACCGCCGGGGGGGGAACACTGAAGCTTTCTTT. This codes for CASSDRRGGNTEAFF. Based on the CDR3 plus reference TRBV5-4 and TRBJ1-1, the full variable domain is ETGVTQSPTHLIKTRGQQVTLRCSSQSGHNTVSWYQQALGQGPQFIFQYYREEENGRGNFPPRFSGLQFPNYSSELNVNALELDDSALYLCASSDRRGGNTEAFFGQGTRLTVV.

This clone came up a few times. The J gene is TRBJ2-3, the V gene TRBV5-1; 9 bases map to TRBD2. V trimming: 3 bases; J trimming: 5 bases; junction bases outside the gene matches: 10. The CDR3 runs 16 residues. Germline-derived CDR1 and CDR2 are SGHRS and YFSETQ. The CDR3 region is CASSSLDSGGKDTQYF. The DNA of the CDR3 is TGCGCCAGCAGCTCGCTAGATAGCGGGGGTAAAGATACGCAGTATTTT.

The chain employs TRBV18 and TRBJ1-1, with 8 bases that match TRBD1. CDR1 and CDR2 (germline): KGHSH, LQKENI. This CDR3 contains 14 residues. After removal of 5 bases from V and 5 bases from J, the junction contained 7 bases not matched to a gene. The CDR3 protein is CASSAVTGGTEAFF. The CDR3 DNA sequence: TGTGCCAGCTCAGCAGTTACAGGGGGTACTGAAGCTTTCTTT.